The clone carrying this T cell receptor beta chain has only a few counts. Trimming took off 5 bases at V and 5 bases at J, with 14 bases between the two ends. The CDR3 has 14 residues. The sample originates from a study of T cells after yellow fever vaccination. TCRdb fed the 5' RACE reads into MiXCR, producing one record per CDR3 protein. The sample has hundreds of thousands of distinct CDR3 sequences, roughly 8.7% seen once. The material was PBMCs, obtained on the day of the first yellow fever vaccination. This receptor was obtained from a man younger than 35 who received the YFV17D yellow fever vaccine. The chain employs TRBV12-3 or TRBV12-4 and TRBJ2-3, with D perhaps TRBD1 (6 bases). The CDR3 DNA reads TGTGCCAGCAGTCTCACAGGGTTCAGAGATACGCAGTATTTT. It codes for CASSLTGFRDTQYF.